The T cell receptor beta chain described here comes from a study of OX40 agonist ivuxolimab in advanced cancers. Libraries were prepared by immunoSEQ multiplex PCR; TCRdb keeps only in-frame clonotypes and omits some of them. The table lists tens of thousands of clones, around 92% of them singletons, with roughly 9% in the top ten. Study outcomes and limitations: Among the lowest peripheral clonal expansion occurred in 0.1-3.0 mg/kg partial responders.

Germline assignment: CDR1 SGHVS and CDR2 FNYEAQ. V lost 5 bases and J lost 5, with 15 bases in between. The CDR3 consists of 15 residues. About this clone: The antigen remains undetermined.

The TCR originated in an adult with an advanced solid tumor such as melanoma, head and neck, liver or kidney cancer. The rearrangement links TRBV7-6 to TRBJ2-2; possible D gene TRBD2, 5 bases. The input for sequencing was CD4+ or CD8+ T cells sorted from blood, taken in a trial of the OX40 agonist ivuxolimab. The DNA of the CDR3 is TGTGCCAGCAGCCGTCCGGGAACCTTGACCGGGGAGCTGTTTTTT. Translating gives CASSRPGTLTGELFF.